The sequence of this T cell receptor beta chain was determined in a study of blood T cell repertoires in COVID-19. Study in general: PBMCs, B-cell-depleted T cells, or T cells provided the cDNA or gDNA that made up the material.

The repertoire was sequenced with immunoSEQ multiplex PCR; TCRdb's copy has only in-frame clones and lacks some. This table holds roughly 280,000 clones, about 90% found once. The CDR3 has 13 residues. CDR1 SGHVS and CDR2 FQNEAQ come from the germline V gene. V was cut by 6 bases and J by 9 bases, with 12 bases left in between. All enrollees were roughly 18 to 95 years old and from about 25 US areas. Membership in each cohort depended on participant-reported clinical history. The clonotype originates from a woman aged 25-40 years with acute COVID-19. The rearrangement joins TRBV7-8 to TRBJ1-6; D remains ambiguous. The sample comprised PBMCs or T cells enriched from blood (not recorded which). As DNA, the CDR3 is TGTGCCAGCAGTCCACCCCTCGGTTCACCCCTCCACTTT. Translating gives CASSPPLGSPLHF.